The present entry profiles one T cell receptor (beta chain) with its context. The data were taken from a study of technical replicates of blood from a handful of donors. Germline-derived CDR1 and CDR2 are SGHDT and YYEEEE. CDR3 size: 14 residues. Sequencing used immunoSEQ multiplex PCR; TCRdb keeps in-frame clones, though not all of them. Among about 82,000 clones, roughly nine tenths were seen once, and the ten largest hold about 0.4%. What was sequenced was T cells isolated from PBMCs. The clonotype originates from a human donor in good health. The chain uses TRBV5-6 and TRBJ1-2; 7 nucleotides align to TRBD1. CDR3: CASIGQAEGYGYTF. CDR3 nucleotide sequence: TGTGCATCGATTGGACAGGCAGAAGGCTATGGCTACACCTTC.